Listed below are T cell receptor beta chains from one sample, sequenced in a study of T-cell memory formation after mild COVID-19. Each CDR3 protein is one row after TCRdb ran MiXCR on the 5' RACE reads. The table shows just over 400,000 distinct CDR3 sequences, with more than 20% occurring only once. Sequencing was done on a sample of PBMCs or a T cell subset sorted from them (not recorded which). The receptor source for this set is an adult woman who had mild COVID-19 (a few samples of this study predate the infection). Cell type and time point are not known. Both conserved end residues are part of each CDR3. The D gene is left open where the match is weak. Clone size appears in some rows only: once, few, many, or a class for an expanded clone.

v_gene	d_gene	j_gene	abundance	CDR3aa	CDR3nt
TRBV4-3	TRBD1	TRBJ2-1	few	CASSQGPLQGAGAGSEQFF	TGCGCCAGCAGCCAAGGGCCCCTACAGGGGGCAGGCGCGGGATCTGAGCAGTTCTTC
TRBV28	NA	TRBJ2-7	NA	CASSSPGTIYEQYF	TGTGCCAGCAGTTCCCCTGGGACAATCTACGAGCAGTACTTC
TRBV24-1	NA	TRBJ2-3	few	CATSDFAGREPDTQYF	TGTGCCACCAGTGATTTCGCAGGCCGTGAGCCAGATACGCAGTATTTT
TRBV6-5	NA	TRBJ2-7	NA	CASRRRLEQYF	TGTGCCAGCAGACGCCGACTTGAGCAGTACTTC
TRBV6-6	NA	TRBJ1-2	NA	CASSYNFNYGYTF	TGTGCCAGCAGTTATAATTTTAACTATGGCTACACCTTC
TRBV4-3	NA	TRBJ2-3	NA	CASSHLRVGTDTQYF	TGCGCCAGCAGCCATTTGAGGGTAGGCACAGATACGCAGTATTTT
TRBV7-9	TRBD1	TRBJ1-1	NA	CASLQGQGEAFF	TGTGCCTCGTTACAGGGGCAGGGTGAAGCTTTCTTT
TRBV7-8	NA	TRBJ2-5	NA	CASSLGPGPETQYF	TGTGCCAGCAGCTTAGGTCCGGGGCCCGAGACCCAGTACTTC
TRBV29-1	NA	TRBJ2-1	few	CSVEAGTSNNEQFF	TGCAGCGTTGAAGCCGGGACAAGCAACAATGAGCAGTTCTTC
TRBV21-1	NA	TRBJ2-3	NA	CASSTPRVDRGYF	TGTGCCAGCAGCACGCCTAGGGTGGACAGGGGGTATTTT
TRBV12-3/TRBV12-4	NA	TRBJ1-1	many	CASSLGRITEAFF	TGTGCCAGCAGTTTAGGGCGGATCACTGAAGCTTTCTTT
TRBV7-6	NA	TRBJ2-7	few	CASSLDLGGYEQYF	TGTGCCAGCAGCTTAGACTTAGGGGGCTACGAGCAGTACTTC
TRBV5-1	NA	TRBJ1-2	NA	CASSWGPQENYGYTF	TGCGCCAGCAGCTGGGGACCACAGGAAAACTATGGCTACACCTTC
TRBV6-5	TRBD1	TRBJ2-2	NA	CASGQGDTGELFF	TGTGCCAGCGGACAGGGCGACACCGGGGAGCTGTTTTTT
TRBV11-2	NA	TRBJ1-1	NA	CASSLRVLGNTEAFF	TGTGCCAGCAGCCTCAGGGTTTTGGGGAACACTGAAGCTTTCTTT
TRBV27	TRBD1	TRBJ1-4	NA	CASTTRLGKPGQSNEKLFF	TGTGCCAGCACCACCCGACTGGGGAAGCCGGGACAGTCCAATGAAAAACTGTTTTTT
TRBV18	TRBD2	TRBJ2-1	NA	CASSPPGLAGGRYNEQFF	TGTGCCAGCTCACCACCGGGACTAGCGGGAGGTCGATACAATGAGCAGTTCTTC
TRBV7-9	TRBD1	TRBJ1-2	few	CASSLTGVDGYTF	TGTGCCAGCAGCTTAACAGGGGTGGATGGCTACACCTTC
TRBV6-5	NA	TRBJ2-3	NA	CASSYQAESTDTQYF	TGTGCCAGCAGTTACCAAGCGGAGAGCACAGATACGCAGTATTTT
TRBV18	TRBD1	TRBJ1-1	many	CASSPSTGVNTEAFF	TGTGCCAGCTCACCATCGACAGGGGTTAACACTGAAGCTTTCTTT
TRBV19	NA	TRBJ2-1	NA	CASSRGPQDEQFF	TGTGCCAGTAGTAGAGGGCCTCAAGATGAGCAGTTCTTC
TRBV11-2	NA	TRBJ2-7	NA	CASSYTGPAYEQYF	TGTGCCAGCAGCTACACAGGACCGGCCTACGAGCAGTACTTC
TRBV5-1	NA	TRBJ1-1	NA	CASSLVPGDMNTEAFF	TGCGCCAGCAGCTTGGTGCCAGGGGACATGAACACTGAAGCTTTCTTT
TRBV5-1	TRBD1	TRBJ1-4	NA	CASAEQGARGEKLFF	TGCGCCAGCGCCGAACAGGGGGCCAGGGGTGAAAAACTGTTTTTT
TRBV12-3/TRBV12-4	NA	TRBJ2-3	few	CASSTRVGRTDTQYF	TGTGCCAGCAGCACTAGGGTTGGCCGCACAGATACGCAGTATTTT
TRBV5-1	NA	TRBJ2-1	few	CASSFAGGLSYNEQFF	TGCGCCAGCAGCTTCGCCGGCGGCCTATCCTACAATGAGCAGTTCTTC
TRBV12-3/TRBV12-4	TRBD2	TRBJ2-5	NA	CASSSIQLAKETQYF	TGTGCCAGCAGTTCCATCCAACTAGCGAAGGAGACCCAGTACTTC
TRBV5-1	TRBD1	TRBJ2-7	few	CASSPRTGIPYEQYF	TGCGCCAGCAGCCCCCGGACAGGGATTCCCTACGAGCAGTACTTC
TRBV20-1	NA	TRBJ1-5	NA	CSASPGVGQPQHF	TGCAGTGCTAGCCCAGGGGTAGGGCAGCCCCAGCATTTT
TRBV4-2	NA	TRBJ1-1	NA	CASSQGVLIMNTEAFF	TGTGCCAGCAGCCAAGGGGTGTTGATCATGAACACTGAAGCTTTCTTT
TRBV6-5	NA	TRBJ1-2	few	CASREGYYGYTF	TGTGCCAGCAGGGAGGGGTATTACGGCTACACCTTC
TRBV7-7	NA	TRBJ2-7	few	CASSPGDDSGYEQYF	TGTGCTAGCAGCCCCGGGGACGATTCCGGCTACGAGCAGTACTTC
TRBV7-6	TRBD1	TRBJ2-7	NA	CDSSLAGDRDHEQYF	TGTGACAGCAGCTTAGCAGGTGACAGGGACCACGAGCAGTACTTC
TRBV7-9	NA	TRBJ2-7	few	CASSPPGSYLINEQYF	TGTGCCAGCAGCCCCCCCGGGAGCTACTTAATTAACGAGCAGTACTTC
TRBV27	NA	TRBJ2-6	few	CATQMSGANVLTF	TGTGCCACCCAGATGAGTGGGGCCAACGTCCTGACTTTC
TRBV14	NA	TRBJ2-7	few	CASSQGWGRGEHEQYF	TGTGCCAGCAGCCAAGGATGGGGCAGGGGGGAACACGAGCAGTACTTC
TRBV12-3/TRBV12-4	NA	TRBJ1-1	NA	CASSLYEGPEAFF	TGTGCCAGCAGTTTATATGAGGGTCCTGAAGCTTTCTTT
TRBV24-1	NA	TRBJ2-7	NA	CATSDPGTSYEQYF	TGTGCCACCAGTGATCCTGGGACCTCCTACGAGCAGTACTTC
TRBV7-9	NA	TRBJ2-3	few	CASSPRTTSTDTQYF	TGTGCCAGCAGCCCCCGGACCACTAGCACAGATACGCAGTATTTT
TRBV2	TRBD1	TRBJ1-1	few	CASSVQGDTEAFF	TGTGCCAGCAGTGTCCAGGGGGACACTGAAGCTTTCTTT
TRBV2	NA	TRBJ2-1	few	CASREGGVYNEQFF	TGTGCCAGCAGGGAGGGGGGGGTCTACAATGAGCAGTTCTTC
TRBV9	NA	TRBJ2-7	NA	CASSGGVDEQYF	TGTGCCAGCAGCGGTGGGGTCGACGAGCAGTACTTC
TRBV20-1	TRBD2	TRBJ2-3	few	CSATSGSSGRTDTQYF	TGCAGTGCTACCTCGGGGTCTAGCGGACGCACAGATACGCAGTATTTT
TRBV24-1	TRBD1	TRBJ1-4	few	CATSDSGQGNEKLFF	TGTGCCACCAGTGATTCGGGACAGGGAAATGAAAAACTGTTTTTT
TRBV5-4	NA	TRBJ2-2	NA	CASSLVGGSRIRLSNTGELFF	TGTGCCAGCAGCTTGGTCGGAGGATCCAGGATCCGACTTTCGAACACCGGGGAGCTGTTTTTT
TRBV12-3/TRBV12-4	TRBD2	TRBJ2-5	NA	CASGAQRGFQETQYF	TGTGCCAGCGGTGCCCAGCGGGGATTCCAAGAGACCCAGTACTTC
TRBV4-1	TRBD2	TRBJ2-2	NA	CASSLERGGTGELFF	TGCGCCAGCAGCCTTGAGCGGGGGGGCACCGGGGAGCTGTTTTTT
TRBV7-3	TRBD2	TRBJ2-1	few	CASSIGLAGNEQFF	TGTGCCAGCAGCATTGGACTAGCGGGAAATGAGCAGTTCTTC
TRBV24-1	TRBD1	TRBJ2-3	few	CATSDPGQEGTDTQYF	TGTGCCACCAGTGATCCCGGACAGGAGGGCACAGATACGCAGTATTTT
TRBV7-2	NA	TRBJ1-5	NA	CASSLGRVSHQPQHF	TGTGCCAGCAGCTTAGGCAGAGTGAGCCATCAGCCCCAGCATTTT
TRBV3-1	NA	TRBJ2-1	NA	CASSQSPEQGDRYYNEQFF	TGTGCCAGCAGCCAGTCTCCGGAACAAGGGGACCGATACTACAATGAGCAGTTCTTC
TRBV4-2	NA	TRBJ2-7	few	CASSQASRYEQYF	TGTGCCAGCAGCCAGGCTAGCCGTTACGAGCAGTACTTC
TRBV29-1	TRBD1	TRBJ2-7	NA	CSGSTGVPDEQYF	TGCAGCGGATCTACAGGGGTACCCGACGAGCAGTACTTC
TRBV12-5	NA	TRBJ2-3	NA	CASALTDTQYF	TGTGCTAGTGCCCTTACAGATACGCAGTATTTT